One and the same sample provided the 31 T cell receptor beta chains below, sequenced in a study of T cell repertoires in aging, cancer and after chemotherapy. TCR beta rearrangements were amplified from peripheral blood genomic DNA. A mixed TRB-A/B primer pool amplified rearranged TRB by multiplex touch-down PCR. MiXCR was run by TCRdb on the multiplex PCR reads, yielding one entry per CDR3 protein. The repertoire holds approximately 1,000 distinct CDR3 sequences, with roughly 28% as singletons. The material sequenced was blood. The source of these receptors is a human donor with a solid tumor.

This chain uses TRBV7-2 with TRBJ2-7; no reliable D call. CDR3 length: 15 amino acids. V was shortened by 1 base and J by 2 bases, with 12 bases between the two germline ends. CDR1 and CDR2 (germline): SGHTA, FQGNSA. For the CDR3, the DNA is TGTGCCAGCAGCTTAGTGACCCAAGGTACCTACGAGCAGTACTTC. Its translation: CASSLVTQGTYEQYF.

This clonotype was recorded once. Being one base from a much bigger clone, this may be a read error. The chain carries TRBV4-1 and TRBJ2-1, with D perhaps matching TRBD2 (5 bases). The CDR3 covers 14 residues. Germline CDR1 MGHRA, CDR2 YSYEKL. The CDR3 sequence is CASSGGFNYNKQFF. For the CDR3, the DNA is TGTGCCAGCAGCGGCGGTTTTAACTACAATAAGCAGTTCTTC.

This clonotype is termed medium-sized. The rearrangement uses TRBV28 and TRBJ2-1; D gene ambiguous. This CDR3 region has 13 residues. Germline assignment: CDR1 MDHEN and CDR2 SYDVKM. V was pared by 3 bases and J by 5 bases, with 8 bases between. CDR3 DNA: TGTGCCAGCAGTTTCCCCCAAAACAATGAGCAGTTCTTC. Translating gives CASSFPQNNEQFF. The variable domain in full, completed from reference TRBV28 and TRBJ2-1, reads DVKVTQSSRYLVKRTGEKVFLECVQDMDHENMFWYRQDPGLGLRLIYFSYDVKMKEKGDIPEGYSVSREKKERFSLILESASTNQTSMYLCASSFPQNNEQFFGPGTRLTVL.

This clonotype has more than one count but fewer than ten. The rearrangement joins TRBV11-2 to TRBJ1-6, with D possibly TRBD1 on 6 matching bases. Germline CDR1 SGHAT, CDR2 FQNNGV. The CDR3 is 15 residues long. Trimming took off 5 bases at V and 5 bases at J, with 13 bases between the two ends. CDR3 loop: CASSLVQGDNSPLHF. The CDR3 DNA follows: TGTGCCAGCAGCCTCGTACAGGGAGATAATTCACCCCTCCACTTT.

The CDR3 loop is CASSHLTVREANTQYF. In nucleotides, the CDR3 is TGCGCCAGCAGCCACCTAACCGTCCGGGAGGCAAATACGCAGTATTTT. This sequence joins TRBV4-1 and TRBJ2-3; TRBD2 agrees at 7 bases. CDR1 and CDR2 (germline): MGHRA, YSYEKL. After removal of 3 bases from V and 7 bases from J, the junction contained 13 bases not matched to a gene. The CDR3 has 16 amino acids.

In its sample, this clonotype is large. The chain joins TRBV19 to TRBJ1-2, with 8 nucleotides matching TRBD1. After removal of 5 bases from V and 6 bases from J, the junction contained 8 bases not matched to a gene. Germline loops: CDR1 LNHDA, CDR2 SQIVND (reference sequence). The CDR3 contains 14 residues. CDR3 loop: CASSPWTGRDGYTF. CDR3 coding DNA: TGTGCCAGTAGTCCTTGGACAGGGAGAGATGGCTACACCTTC.

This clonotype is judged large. CDR3 in amino acids: CASSPGTGHYNEQFF. The CDR3 DNA sequence: TGTGCCAGCAGCCCCGGGACAGGGCACTACAATGAGCAGTTCTTC. The V and J genes are TRBV7-6 and TRBJ2-1; TRBD1 matches 9 bases. Germline V gene data show CDR1 as SGHVS and CDR2 as FNYEAQ. V shed 5 bases and J 3 bases; nucleotides not matched to a gene: 5. The CDR3 spans 15 residues.

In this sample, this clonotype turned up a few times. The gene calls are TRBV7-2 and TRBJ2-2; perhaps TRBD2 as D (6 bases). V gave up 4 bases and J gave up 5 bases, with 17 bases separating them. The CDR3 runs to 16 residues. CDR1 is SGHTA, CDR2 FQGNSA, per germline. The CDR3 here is CASSSEGRTRTGELFF. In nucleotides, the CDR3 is TGTGCCAGCAGCTCGGAGGGGCGAACTCGGACCGGGGAGCTGTTTTTT.

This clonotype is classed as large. The CDR3 DNA follows: TGTGCCAGCAGTTCGTTGTCCGAGCAGTACTTC. Protein sequence: CASSSLSEQYF. J is TRBJ2-7 and V is TRBV6-5; no clear D gene. Germline CDR1 MNHEY, CDR2 SVGAGI. Trimming pared 4 bases from V and 6 bases from J, leaving 7 bases between. There are 11 residues in the CDR3.

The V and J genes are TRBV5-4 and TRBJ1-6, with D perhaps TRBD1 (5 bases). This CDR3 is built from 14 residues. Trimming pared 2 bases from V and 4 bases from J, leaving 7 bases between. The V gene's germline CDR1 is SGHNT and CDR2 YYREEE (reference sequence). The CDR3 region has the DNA TGTGCCAGCAGCTTCTCAGGGTATAATTCACCCCTCCACTTT. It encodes CASSFSGYNSPLHF. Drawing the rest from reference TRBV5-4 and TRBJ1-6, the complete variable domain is ETGVTQSPTHLIKTRGQQVTLRCSSQSGHNTVSWYQQALGQGPQFIFQYYREEENGRGNFPPRFSGLQFPNYSSELNVNALELDDSALYLCASSFSGYNSPLHFGNGTRLTVT.

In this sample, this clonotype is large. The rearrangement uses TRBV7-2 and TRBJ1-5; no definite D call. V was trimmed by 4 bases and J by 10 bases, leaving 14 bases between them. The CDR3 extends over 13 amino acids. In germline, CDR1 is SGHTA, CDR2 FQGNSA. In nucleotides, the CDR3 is TGTGCCAGCAGCTCAAGGTGGGATGAACCCCAGCATTTT. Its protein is CASSSRWDEPQHF. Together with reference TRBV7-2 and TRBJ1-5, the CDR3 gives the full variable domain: GAGVSQSPSNKVTEKGKDVELRCDPISGHTALYWYRQSLGQGLEFLIYFQGNSAPDKSGLPSDRFSAERTGGSVSTLTIQRTQQEDSAVYLCASSSRWDEPQHFGDGTRLSIL.

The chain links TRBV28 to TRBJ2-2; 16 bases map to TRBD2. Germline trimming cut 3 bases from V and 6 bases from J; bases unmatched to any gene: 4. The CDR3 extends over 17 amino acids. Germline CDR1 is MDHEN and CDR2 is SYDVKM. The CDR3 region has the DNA TGTGCCAGCAGTTTGTGGGGACTAGCGGGAGGGCCCGGGGAGCTGTTTTTT. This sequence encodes CASSLWGLAGGPGELFF. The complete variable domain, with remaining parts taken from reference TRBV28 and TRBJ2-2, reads DVKVTQSSRYLVKRTGEKVFLECVQDMDHENMFWYRQDPGLGLRLIYFSYDVKMKEKGDIPEGYSVSREKKERFSLILESASTNQTSMYLCASSLWGLAGGPGELFFGEGSRLTVL.

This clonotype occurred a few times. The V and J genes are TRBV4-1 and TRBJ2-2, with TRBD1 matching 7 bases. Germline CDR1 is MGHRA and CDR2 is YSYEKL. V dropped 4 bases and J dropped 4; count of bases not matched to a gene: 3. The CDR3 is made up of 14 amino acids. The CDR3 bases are TGCGCCAGCAGCCTAGGGACAGCCACCGGGGAGCTGTTTTTT. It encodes CASSLGTATGELFF.

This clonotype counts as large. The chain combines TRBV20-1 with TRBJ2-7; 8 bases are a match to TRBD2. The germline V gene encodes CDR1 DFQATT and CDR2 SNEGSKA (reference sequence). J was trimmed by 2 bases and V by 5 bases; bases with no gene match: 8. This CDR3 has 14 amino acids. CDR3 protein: CSAPRTSGTYEQYF. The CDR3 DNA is TGCAGTGCTCCTCGAACTAGCGGAACCTACGAGCAGTACTTC.

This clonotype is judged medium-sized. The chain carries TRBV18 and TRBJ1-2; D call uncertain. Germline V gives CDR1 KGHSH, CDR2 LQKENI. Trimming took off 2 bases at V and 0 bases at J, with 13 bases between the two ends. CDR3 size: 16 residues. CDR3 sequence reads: CASSPSAVQTNYGYTF. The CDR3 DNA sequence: TGTGCCAGCTCACCATCGGCAGTACAGACTAACTATGGCTACACCTTC.

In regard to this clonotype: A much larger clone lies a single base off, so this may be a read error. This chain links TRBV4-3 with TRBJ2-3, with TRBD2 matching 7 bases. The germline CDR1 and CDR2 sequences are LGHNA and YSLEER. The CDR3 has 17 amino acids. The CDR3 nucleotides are TGCGCCAGCAGCCAAGAGGGACTACAAGTATACACAAATACGCAGTATTTT. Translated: CASSQEGLQVYTNTQYF.

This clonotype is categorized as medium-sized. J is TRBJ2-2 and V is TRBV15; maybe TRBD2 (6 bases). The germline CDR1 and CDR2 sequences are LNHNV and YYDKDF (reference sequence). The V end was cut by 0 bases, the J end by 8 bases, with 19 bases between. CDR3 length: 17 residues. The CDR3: CATSRDRGTLTTGELFF. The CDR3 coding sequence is TGTGCCACCAGCAGAGATCGGGGGACTCTTACTACTGGGGAGCTGTTTTTT.

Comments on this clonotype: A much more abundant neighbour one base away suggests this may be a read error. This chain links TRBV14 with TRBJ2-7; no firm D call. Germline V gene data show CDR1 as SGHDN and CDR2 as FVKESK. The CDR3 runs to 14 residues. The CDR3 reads CASSPWHTLAEQHF. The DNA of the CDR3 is TGTGCCAGCAGCCCCTGGCACACCTTGGCCGAGCAGCACTTC. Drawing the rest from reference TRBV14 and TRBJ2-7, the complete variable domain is EAGVTQFPSHSVIEKGQTVTLRCDPISGHDNLYWYRRVMGKEIKFLLHFVKESKQDESGMPNNRFLAERTGGTYSTLKVQPAELEDSGVYFCASSPWHTLAEQHFGPGTRLTVT.

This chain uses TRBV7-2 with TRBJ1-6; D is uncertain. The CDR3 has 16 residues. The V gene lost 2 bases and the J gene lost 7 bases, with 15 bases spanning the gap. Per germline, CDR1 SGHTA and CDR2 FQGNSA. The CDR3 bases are TGTGCCAGCAGCTTACTGCGCGGATTTGAGAATTCACCCCTCCACTTT. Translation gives CASSLLRGFENSPLHF.

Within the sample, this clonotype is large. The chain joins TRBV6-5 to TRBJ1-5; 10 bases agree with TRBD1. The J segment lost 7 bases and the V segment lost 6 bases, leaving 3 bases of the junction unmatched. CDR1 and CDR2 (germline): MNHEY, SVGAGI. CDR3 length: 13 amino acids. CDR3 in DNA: TGTGCCAGCAGCGGACAGGGGGAACAGCCCCAGCATTTT. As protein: CASSGQGEQPQHF.

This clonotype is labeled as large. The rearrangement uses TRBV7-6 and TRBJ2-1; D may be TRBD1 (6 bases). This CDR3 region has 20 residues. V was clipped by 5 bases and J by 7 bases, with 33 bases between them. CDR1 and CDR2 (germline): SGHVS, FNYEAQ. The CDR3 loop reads CASSLKGYMGDRTARNEQFF. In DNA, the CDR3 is TGTGCCAGCAGCCTAAAAGGGTATATGGGTGACAGGACGGCGAGGAATGAGCAGTTCTTC.

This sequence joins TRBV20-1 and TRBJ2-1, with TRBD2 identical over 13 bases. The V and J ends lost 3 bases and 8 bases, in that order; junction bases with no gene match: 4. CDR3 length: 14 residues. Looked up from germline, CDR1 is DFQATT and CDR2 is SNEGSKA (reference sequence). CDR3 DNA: TGCAGTGCTAGGGGACTAGCGGGATCGGATGAGCAGTTCTTC. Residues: CSARGLAGSDEQFF.

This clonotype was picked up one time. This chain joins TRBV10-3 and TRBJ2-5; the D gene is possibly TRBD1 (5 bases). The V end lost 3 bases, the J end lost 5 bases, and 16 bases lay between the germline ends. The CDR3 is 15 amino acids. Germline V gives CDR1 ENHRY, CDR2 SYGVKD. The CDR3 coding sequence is TGTGCCATCAGTGATCAAACAGGCACCTGGGAGACCCAGTACTTC. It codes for CAISDQTGTWETQYF.

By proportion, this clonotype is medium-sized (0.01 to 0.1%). CDR3 protein: CASSSPGLQETQYF. Here the CDR3 DNA reads TGTGCCAGCAGTTCCCCCGGACTGCAAGAGACCCAGTACTTC. The rearrangement uses TRBV28 and TRBJ2-5; D is perhaps TRBD2 (5 bases). In germline, CDR1 is MDHEN, CDR2 SYDVKM. The CDR3 consists of 14 residues. The V end lost 4 bases, the J end lost 2 bases, and 11 bases lay between the germline ends.

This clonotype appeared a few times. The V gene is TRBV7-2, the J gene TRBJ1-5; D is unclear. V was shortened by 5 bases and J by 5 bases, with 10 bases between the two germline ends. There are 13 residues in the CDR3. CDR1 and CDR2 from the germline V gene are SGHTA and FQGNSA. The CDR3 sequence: CASSPRTDQPQHF. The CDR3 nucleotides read TGTGCCAGCAGCCCAAGGACGGATCAGCCCCAGCATTTT.

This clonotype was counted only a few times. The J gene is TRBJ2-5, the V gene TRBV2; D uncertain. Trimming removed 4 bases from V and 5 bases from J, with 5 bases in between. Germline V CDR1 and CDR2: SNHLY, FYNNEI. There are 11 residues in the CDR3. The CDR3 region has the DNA TGTGCCAGCAGTGTATGGGAGACCCAGTACTTC. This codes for CASSVWETQYF.

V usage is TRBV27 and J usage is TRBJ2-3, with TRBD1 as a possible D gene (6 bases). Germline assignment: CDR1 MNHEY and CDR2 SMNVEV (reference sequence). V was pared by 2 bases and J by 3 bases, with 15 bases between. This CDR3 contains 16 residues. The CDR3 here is CASSLRGTSGTDTQYF. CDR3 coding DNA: TGTGCCAGCAGTTTAAGGGGGACCTCCGGTACAGATACGCAGTATTTT.

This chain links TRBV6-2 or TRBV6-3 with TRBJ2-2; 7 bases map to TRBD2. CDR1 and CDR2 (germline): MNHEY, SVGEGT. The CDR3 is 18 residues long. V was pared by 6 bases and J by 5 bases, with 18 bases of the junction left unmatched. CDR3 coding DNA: TGTGCCAGCAGAACCGGGACTATCGGGAGGTTTCGGACCGGGGAGCTGTTTTTT. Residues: CASRTGTIGRFRTGELFF.

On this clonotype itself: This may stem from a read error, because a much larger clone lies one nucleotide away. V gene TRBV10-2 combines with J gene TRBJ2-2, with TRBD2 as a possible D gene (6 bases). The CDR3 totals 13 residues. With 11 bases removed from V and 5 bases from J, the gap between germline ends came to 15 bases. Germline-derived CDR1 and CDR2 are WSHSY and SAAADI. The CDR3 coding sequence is TGCGCCTCCTGGAGGGCCGAGACCGGGGAGCTGTTTTTT. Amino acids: CASWRAETGELFF.

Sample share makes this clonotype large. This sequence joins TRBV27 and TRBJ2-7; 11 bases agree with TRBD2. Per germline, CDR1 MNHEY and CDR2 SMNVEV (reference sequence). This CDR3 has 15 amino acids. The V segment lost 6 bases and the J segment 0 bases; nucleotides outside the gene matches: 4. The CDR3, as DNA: TGTGCCAGCAGGAGGGGGACTAGCGGCTCCTACGAGCAGTACTTC. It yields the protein CASRRGTSGSYEQYF.

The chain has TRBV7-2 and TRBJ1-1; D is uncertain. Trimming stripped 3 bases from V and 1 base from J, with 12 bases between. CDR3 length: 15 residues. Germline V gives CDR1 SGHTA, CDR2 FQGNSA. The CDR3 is CASSFSFTPNTEAFF. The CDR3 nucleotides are TGTGCCAGCAGCTTTAGTTTTACGCCGAACACTGAAGCTTTCTTT. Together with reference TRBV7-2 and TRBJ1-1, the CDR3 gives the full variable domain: GAGVSQSPSNKVTEKGKDVELRCDPISGHTALYWYRQSLGQGLEFLIYFQGNSAPDKSGLPSDRFSAERTGGSVSTLTIQRTQQEDSAVYLCASSFSFTPNTEAFFGQGTRLTVV.